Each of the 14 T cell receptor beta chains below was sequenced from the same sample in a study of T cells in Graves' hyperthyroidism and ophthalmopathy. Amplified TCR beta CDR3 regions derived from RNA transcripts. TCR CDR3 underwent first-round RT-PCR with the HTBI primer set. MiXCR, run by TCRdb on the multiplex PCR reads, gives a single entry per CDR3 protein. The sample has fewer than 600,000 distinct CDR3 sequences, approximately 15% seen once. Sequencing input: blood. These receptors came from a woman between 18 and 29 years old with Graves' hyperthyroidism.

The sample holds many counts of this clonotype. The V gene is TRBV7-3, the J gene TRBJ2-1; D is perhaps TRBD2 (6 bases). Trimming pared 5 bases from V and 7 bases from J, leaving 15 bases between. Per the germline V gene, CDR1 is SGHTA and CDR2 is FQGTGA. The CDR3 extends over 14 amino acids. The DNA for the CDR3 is TGTGCCAGCAGCCTCCTCCGAGGGAGGAATGAGCAGTTCTTC. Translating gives CASSLLRGRNEQFF.

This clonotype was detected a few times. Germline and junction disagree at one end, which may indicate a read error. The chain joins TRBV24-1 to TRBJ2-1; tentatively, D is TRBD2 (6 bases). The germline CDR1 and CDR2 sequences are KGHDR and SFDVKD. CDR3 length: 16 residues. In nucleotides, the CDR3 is TGTGCCACCAGTGCCCGCGGCGCGGGAACCTACAATGAGCGGTTCTTC. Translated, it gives CATSARGAGTYNERFF.

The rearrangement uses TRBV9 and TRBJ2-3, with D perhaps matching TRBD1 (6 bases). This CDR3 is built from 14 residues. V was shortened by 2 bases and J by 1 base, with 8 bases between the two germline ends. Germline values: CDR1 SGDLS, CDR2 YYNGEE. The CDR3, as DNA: TGTGCCAGCAGCGTGGGACAAGGCACAGATACGCAGTATTTT. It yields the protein CASSVGQGTDTQYF.

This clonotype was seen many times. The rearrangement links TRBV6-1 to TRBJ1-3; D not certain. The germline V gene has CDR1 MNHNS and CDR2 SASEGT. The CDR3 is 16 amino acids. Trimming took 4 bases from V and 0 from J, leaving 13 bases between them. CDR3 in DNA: TGTGCCAGCAGTGGAGGGCAGCTTTTCTCTGGAAACACCATATATTTT. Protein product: CASSGGQLFSGNTIYF.

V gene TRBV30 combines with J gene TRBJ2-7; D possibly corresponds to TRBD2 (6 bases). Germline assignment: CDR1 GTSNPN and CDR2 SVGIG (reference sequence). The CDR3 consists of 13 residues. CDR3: CARSTGLLYEQYV. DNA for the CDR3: TGTGCCCGGAGTACGGGACTCCTCTACGAGCAGTACGTC.

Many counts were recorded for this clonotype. The CDR3 loop reads CASSLWTNTEAFF. Written as DNA, the CDR3 is TGTGCCAGCAGTTTATGGACGAACACTGAAGCTTTCTTT. The genes are TRBV12-3 or TRBV12-4 and TRBJ1-1; D ambiguous. The CDR3 sequence is 13 residues long. Trimming pared 2 bases from V and 1 base from J, leaving 5 bases between.

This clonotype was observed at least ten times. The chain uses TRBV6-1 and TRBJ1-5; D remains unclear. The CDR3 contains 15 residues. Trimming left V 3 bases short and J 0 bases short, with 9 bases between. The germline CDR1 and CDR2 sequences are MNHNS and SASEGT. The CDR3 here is CASSETFYSNQPQHF. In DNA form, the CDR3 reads TGTGCCAGCAGTGAGACCTTTTATAGCAATCAGCCCCAGCATTTT.

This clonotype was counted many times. The CDR3 DNA sequence: TGTGCCAGCACTCAGGGGGCTAGCACTGAAGCTTTCTTT. Amino acid sequence: CASTQGASTEAFF. This chain connects TRBV27 to TRBJ1-1; 8 nucleotides agree with TRBD1. The germline CDR1 and CDR2 sequences are MNHEY and SMNVEV (reference sequence). The CDR3 is made up of 13 amino acids. Trimming removed 7 bases from V and 4 bases from J; junction bases left unmatched: 5.

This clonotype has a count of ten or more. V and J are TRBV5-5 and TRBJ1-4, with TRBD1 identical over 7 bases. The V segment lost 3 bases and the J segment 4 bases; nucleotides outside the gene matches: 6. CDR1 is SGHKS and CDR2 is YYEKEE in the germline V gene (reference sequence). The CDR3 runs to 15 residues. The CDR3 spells CASSSQTGNNEKLFF. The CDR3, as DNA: TGTGCCAGCAGCTCCCAGACAGGGAATAATGAAAAACTGTTTTTT.

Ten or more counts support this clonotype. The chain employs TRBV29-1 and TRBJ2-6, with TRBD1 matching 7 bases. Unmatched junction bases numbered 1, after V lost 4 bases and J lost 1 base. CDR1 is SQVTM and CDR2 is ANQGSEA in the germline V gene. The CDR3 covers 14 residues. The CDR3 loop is CSVGQGSGANVLTF. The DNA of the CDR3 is TGCAGCGTTGGACAGGGTTCTGGGGCCAACGTCCTGACTTTC.

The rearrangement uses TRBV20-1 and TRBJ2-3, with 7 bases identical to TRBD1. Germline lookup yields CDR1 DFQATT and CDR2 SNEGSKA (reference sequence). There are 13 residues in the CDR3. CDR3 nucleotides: TGCAGCAAGACAGGGAATGGCACAGATACGCAGTATTTT. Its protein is CSKTGNGTDTQYF.

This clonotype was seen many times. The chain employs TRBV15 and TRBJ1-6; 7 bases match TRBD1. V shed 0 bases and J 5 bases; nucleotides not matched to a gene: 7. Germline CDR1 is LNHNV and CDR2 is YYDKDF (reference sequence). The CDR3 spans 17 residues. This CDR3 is CATSRDAGTVNNSPLHF. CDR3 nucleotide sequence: TGTGCCACCAGCAGAGATGCCGGGACAGTAAATAATTCACCCCTCCACTTT.

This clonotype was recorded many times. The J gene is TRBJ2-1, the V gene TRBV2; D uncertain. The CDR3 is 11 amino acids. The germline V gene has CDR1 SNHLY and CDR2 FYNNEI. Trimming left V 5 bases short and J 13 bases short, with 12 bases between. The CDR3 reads CASSRASSQFF. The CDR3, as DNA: TGTGCCAGCAGTCGGGCTTCCTCTCAGTTCTTC.

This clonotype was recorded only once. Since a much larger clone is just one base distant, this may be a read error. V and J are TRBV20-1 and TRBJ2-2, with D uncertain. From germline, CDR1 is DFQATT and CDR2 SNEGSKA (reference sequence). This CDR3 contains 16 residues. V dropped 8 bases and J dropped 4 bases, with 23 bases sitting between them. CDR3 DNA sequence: TGCAGTACTCGCCACCTCTGGGGTTGGGTCACCGGGGAGCTGTTTTTT. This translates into CSTRHLWGWVTGELFF.